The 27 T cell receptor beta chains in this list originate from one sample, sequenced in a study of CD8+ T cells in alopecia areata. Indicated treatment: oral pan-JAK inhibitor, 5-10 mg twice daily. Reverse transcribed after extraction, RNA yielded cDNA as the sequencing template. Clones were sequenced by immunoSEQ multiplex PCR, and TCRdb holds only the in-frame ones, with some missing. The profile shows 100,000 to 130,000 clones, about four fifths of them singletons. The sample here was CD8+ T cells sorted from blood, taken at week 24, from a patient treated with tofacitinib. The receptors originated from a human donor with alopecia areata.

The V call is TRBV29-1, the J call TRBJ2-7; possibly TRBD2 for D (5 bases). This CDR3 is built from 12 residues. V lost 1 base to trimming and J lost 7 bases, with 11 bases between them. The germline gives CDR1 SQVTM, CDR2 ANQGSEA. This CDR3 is CSVEGGPGEQYF. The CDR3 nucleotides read TGCAGCGTTGAAGGCGGCCCGGGGGAGCAGTACTTC.

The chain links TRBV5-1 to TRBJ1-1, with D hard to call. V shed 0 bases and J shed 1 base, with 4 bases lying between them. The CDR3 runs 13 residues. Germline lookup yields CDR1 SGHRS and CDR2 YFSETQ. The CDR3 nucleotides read TGCGCCAGCAGCTTGGGCACGAACACTGAAGCTTTCTTT. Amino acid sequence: CASSLGTNTEAFF.

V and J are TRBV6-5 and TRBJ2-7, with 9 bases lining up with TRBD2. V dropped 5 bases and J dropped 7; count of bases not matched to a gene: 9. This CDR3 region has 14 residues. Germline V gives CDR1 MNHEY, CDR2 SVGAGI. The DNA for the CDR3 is TGTGCCAGCAGTGGAAGCGGGGGGCCGGGGGAGCAGTACTTC. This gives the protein CASSGSGGPGEQYF.

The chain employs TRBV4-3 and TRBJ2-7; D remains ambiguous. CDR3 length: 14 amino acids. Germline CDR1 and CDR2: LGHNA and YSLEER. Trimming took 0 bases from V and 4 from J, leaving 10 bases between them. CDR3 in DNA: TGCGCCAGCAGCCAAGAAATAGGGTGGTACGAGCAGTACTTC. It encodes CASSQEIGWYEQYF.

CDR3 in amino acids: CASSLLAGGLNTGELFF. In DNA form, the CDR3 reads TGCGCCAGCAGCTTGCTAGCGGGGGGCTTGAACACCGGGGAGCTGTTTTTT. This chain joins TRBV5-1 and TRBJ2-2; TRBD2 aligns across 11 bases. The V gene's germline CDR1 is SGHRS and CDR2 YFSETQ. The CDR3 covers 17 residues. The junction had 3 bases not matched to a gene; V was cut back by 1 base and J by 1 base.

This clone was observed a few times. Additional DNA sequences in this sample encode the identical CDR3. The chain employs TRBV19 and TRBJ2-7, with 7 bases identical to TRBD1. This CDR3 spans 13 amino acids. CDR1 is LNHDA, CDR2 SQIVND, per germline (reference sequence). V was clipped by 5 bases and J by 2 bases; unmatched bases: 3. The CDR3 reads CASSPGQAYEQYF. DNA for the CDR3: TGTGCCAGTAGTCCCGGACAGGCCTACGAGCAGTACTTC.

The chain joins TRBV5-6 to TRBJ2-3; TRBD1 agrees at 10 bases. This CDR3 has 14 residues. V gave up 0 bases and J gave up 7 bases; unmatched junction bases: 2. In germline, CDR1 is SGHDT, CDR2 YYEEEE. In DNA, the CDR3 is TGTGCCAGCAGCTTGGGACAGGGGGCTAATACGCAGTATTTT. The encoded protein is CASSLGQGANTQYF.

CDR3 coding DNA: TGTGCCAGCAGCCTAGGTGGGACCTCGTACGAGCAGTACTTC. Translated, it gives CASSLGGTSYEQYF. This chain links TRBV7-9 with TRBJ2-7, with D perhaps TRBD1 or TRBD2 (5 bases each). V dropped 5 bases and J dropped 4 bases, with 15 bases sitting between them. The CDR3 totals 14 residues. Germline CDR1 and CDR2: SEHNR and FQNEAQ (reference sequence).

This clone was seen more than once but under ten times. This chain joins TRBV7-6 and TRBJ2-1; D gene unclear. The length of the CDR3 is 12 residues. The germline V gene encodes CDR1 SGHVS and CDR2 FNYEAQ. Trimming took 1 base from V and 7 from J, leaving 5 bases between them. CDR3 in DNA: TGTGCCAGCAGCTTAGACGGAAATGAGCAGTTCTTC. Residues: CASSLDGNEQFF.

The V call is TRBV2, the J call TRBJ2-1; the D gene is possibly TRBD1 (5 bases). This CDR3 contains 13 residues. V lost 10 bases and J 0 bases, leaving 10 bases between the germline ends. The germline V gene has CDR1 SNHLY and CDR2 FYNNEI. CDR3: CATRQSSYNEQFF. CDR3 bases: TGTGCCACCAGACAGAGCTCCTACAATGAGCAGTTCTTC. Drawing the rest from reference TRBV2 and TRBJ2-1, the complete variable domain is EPEVTQTPSHQVTQMGQEVILRCVPISNHLYFYWYRQILGQKVEFLVSFYNNEISEKSEIFDDQFSVERPDGSNFTLKIRSTKLEDSAMYFCATRQSSYNEQFFGPGTRLTVL.

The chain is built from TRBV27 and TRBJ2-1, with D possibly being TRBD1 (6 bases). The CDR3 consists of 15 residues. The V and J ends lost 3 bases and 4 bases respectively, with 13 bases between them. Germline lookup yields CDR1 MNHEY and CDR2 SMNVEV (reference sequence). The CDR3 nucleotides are TGTGCCAGCAGTTTGTTAACAGGGCGGTACAATGAGCAGTTCTTC. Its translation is CASSLLTGRYNEQFF.

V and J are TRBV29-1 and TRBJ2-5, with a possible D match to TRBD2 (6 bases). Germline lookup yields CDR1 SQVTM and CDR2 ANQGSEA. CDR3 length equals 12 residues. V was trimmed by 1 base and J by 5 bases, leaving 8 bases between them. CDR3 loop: CSVEGRGETQYF. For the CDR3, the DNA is TGCAGCGTTGAAGGGCGGGGTGAGACCCAGTACTTC.

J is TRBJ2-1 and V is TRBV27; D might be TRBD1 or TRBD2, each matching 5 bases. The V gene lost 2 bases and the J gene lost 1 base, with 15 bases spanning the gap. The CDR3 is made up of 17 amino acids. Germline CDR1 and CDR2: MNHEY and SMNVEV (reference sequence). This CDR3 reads CASSLTGGRYSYNEQFF. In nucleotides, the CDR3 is TGTGCCAGCAGTTTAACAGGAGGACGTTATTCCTACAATGAGCAGTTCTTC.

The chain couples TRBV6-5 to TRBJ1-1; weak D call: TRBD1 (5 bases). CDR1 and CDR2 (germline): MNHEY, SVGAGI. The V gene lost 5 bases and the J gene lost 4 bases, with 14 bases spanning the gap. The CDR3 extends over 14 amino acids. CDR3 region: CASSKQASGTEAFF. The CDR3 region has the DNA TGTGCCAGCAGTAAACAGGCATCTGGCACTGAAGCTTTCTTT.

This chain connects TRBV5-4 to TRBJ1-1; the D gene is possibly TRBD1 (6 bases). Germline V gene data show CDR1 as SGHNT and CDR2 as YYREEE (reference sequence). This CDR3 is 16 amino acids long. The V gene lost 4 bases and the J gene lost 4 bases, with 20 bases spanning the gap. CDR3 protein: CASSTRFQGQGTEAFF. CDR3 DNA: TGTGCCAGCAGCACGCGGTTTCAGGGGCAGGGCACTGAAGCTTTCTTT.

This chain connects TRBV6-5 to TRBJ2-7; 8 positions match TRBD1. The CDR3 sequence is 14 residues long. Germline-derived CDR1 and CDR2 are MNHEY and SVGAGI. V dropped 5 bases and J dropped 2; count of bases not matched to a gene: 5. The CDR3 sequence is CASSTGQGAYEQYF. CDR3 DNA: TGTGCCAGCAGTACTGGACAGGGAGCCTACGAGCAGTACTTC.

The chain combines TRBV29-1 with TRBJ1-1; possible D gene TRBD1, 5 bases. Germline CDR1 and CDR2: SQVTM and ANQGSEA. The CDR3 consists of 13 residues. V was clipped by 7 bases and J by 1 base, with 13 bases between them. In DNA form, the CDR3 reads TGCAGCGATACACAGGAAAAGAACACTGAAGCTTTCTTT. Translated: CSDTQEKNTEAFF. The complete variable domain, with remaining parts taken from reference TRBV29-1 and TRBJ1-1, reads SAVISQKPSRDICQRGTSLTIQCQVDSQVTMMFWYRQQPGQSLTLIATANQGSEATYESGFVIDKFPISRPNLTFSTLTVSNMSPEDSSIYLCSDTQEKNTEAFFGQGTRLTVV.

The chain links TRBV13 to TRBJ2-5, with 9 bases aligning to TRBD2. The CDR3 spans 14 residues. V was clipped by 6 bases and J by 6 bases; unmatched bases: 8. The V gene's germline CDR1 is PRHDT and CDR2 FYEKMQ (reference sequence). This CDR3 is CASRPRGGAKTQYF. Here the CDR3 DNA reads TGTGCCAGCAGGCCGCGGGGGGGCGCAAAGACCCAGTACTTC. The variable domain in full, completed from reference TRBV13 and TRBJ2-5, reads AAGVIQSPRHLIKEKRETATLKCYPIPRHDTVYWYQQGPGQDPQFLISFYEKMQSDKGSIPDRFSAQQFSDYHSELNMSSLELGDSALYFCASRPRGGAKTQYFGPGTRLLVL.

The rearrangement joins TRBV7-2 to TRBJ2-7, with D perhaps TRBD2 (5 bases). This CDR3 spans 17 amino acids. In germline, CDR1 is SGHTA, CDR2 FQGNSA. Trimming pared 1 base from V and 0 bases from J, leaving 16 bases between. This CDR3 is CASSLVASGGGSYEQYF. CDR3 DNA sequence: TGTGCCAGCAGCTTAGTCGCGAGCGGCGGCGGCTCCTACGAGCAGTACTTC.

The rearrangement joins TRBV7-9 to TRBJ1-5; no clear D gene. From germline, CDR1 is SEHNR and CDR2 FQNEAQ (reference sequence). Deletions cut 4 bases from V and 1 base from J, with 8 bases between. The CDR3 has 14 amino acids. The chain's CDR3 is CASSYTESNQPQHF. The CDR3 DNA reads TGTGCCAGCAGCTACACAGAAAGCAATCAGCCCCAGCATTTT.

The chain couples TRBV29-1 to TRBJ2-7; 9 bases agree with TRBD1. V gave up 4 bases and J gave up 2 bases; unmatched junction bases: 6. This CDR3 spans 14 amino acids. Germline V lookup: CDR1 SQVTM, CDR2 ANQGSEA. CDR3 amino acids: CSVVDRGVAYEQYF. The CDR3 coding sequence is TGCAGCGTTGTCGACAGGGGGGTAGCCTACGAGCAGTACTTC.

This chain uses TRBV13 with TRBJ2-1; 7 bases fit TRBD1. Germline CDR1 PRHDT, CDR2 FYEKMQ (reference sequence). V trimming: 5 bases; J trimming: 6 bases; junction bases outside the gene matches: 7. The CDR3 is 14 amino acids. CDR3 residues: CASSEGTGANEQFF. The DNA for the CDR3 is TGTGCCAGCAGCGAGGGCACAGGGGCCAATGAGCAGTTCTTC.

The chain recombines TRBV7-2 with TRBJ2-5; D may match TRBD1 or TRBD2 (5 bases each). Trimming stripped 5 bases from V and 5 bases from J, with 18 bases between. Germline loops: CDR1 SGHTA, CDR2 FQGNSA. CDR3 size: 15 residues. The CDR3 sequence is CASSPRPGTWETQYF. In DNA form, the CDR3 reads TGTGCCAGCAGCCCCCGACCAGGGACCTGGGAGACCCAGTACTTC.

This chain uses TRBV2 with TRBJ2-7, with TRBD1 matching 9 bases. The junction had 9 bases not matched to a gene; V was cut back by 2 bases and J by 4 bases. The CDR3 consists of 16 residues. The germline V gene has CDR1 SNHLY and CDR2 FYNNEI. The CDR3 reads CASSEIIATGGYEQYF. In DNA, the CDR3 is TGTGCCAGCAGTGAAATCATAGCGACAGGGGGGTACGAGCAGTACTTC.

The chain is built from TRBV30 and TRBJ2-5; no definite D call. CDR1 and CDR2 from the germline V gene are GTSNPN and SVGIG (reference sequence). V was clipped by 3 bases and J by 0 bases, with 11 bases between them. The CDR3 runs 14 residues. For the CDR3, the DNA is TGTGCCTGGAGCCTCCTGGGGTACCAAGAGACCCAGTACTTC. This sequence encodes CAWSLLGYQETQYF.

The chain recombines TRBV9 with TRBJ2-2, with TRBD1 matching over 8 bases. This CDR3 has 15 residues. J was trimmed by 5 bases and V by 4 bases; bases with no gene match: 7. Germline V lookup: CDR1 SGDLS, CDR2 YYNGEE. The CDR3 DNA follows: TGTGCCAGCAGCTACGGACAGGGAGATACCGGGGAGCTGTTTTTT. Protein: CASSYGQGDTGELFF. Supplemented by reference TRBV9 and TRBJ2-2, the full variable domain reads DSGVTQTPKHLITATGQRVTLRCSPRSGDLSVYWYQQSLDQGLQFLIQYYNGEERAKGNILERFSAQQFPDLHSELNLSSLELGDSALYFCASSYGQGDTGELFFGEGSRLTVL.

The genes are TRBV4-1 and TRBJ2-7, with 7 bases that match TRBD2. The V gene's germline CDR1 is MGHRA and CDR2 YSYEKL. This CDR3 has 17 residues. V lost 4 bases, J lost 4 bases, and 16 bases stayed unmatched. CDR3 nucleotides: TGCGCCAGCAGCCGAGAATTTGGGAGGGGATTGGGGTACGAGCAGTACTTC. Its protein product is CASSREFGRGLGYEQYF.